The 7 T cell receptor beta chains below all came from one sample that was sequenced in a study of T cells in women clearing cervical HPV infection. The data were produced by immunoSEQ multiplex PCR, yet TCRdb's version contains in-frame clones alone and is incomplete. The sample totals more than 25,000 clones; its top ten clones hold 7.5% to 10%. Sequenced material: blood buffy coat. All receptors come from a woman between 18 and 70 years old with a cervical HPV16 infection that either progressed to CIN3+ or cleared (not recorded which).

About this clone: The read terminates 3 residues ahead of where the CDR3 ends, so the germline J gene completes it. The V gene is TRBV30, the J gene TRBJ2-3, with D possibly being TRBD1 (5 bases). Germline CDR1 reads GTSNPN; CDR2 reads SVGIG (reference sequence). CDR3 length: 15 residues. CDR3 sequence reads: CAWRTGMSPQETQYF. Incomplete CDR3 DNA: TGTGCCTGGAGAACAGGAATGAGTCCTCAAGAGACG.

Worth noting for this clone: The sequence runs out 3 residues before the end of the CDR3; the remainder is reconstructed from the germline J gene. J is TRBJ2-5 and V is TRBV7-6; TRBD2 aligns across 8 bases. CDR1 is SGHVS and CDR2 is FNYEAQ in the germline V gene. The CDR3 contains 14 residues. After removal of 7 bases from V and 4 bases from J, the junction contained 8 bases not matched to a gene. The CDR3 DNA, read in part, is TGTGCCAGCACCCCAGCGGGAGTGTCAGAGACC. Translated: CASTPAGVSET. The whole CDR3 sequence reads CASTPAGVSETQYF.

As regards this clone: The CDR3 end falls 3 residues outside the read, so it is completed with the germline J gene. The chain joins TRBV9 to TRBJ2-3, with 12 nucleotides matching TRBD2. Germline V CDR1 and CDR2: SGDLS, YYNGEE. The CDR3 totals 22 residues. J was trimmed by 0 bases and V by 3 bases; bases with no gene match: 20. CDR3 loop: CASSGHALDLKLAGGSTDTQYF. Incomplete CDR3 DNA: TGTGCCAGCAGCGGACACGCGTTGGATTTGAAACTAGCGGGAGGTAGCACAGATACG.

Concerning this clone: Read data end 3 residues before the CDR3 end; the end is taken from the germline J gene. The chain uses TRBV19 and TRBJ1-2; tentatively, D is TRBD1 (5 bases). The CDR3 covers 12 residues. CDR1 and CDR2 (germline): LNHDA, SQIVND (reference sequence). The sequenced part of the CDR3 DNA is TGTGCCAGTACACTATCAGGGAACGGC. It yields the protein CASTLSGNG. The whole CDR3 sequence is CASTLSGNGYTF.

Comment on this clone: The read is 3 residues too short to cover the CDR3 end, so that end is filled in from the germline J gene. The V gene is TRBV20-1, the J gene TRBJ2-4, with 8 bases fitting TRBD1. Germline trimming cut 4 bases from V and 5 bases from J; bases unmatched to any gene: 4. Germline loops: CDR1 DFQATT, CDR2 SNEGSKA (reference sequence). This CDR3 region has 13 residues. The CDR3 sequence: CSAKGTGQNIQYF. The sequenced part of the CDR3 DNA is TGCAGTGCTAAAGGGACAGGACAAAACATT.

The sequenced CDR3 bases are TGCGCCAGCAGCTCGACAGGGAGGAATGAG. Its translation: CASSSTGRNE. The whole CDR3 protein reads CASSSTGRNEQFF. This chain connects TRBV5-1 to TRBJ2-1; D is possibly TRBD1 (7 bases). Read coverage stops 3 residues before the CDR3 terminus; the germline J gene supplies the remainder. Trimming removed 3 bases from V and 7 bases from J, with 11 bases in between. Germline V gene data show CDR1 as SGHRS and CDR2 as YFSETQ. The length of the CDR3 is 13 residues.

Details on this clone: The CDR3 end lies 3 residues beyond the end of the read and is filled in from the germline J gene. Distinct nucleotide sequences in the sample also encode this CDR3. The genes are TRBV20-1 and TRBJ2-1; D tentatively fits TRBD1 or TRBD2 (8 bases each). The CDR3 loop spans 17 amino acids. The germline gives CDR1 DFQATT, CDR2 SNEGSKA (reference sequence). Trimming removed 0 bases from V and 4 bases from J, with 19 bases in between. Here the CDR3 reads CSARDDRGGRLYNEQFF. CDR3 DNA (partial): TGCAGTGCTAGAGACGACAGGGGCGGGAGGTTATACAATGAG.